This T cell receptor (beta chain) is drawn from a study of beta chain features in type 1 diabetes. The germline V gene encodes CDR1 MNHEY and CDR2 SVGAGI. The V end was cut by 4 bases, the J end by 3 bases, with 16 bases between. The CDR3 extends over 16 amino acids. The entirety of the isolated RNA underwent reverse transcription, so expressed TCRB transcripts were sequenced. Generated by immunoSEQ multiplex PCR, the TCRdb table keeps only in-frame clones and is missing some. This sample has 200,000 to 250,000 clones; over 9.5% occur once, and the top ten carry around 0.037%. The receptor was derived from a woman younger than 30 in good health. Input material: naive CD4+ T cells from blood. The chain is built from TRBV6-5 and TRBJ2-1; D is ambiguous. CDR3 coding DNA: TGTGCCAGCAGTTCTCCAGGTGGGCCAAACTACAATGAGCAGTTCTTC. Protein: CASSSPGGPNYNEQFF.